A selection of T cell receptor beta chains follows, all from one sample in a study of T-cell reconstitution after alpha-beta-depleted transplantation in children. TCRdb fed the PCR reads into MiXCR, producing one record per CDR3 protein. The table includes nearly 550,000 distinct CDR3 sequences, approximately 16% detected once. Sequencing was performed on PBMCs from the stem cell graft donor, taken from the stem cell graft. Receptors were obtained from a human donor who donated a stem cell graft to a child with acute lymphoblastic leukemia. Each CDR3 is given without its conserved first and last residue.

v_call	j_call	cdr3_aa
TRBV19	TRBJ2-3	ASSQTSLATDTQY
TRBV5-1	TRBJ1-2	ASSLAPGREGYT
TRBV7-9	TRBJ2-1	ASSLVHRPGEQF
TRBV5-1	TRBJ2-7	ASSLAGPGVEQY
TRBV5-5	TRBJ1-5	ASSLVPGNQPQH
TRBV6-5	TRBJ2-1	ASSYSGADYNEQF
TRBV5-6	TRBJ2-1	ASSAIGLVLF
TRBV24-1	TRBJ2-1	ATSYYGGSYNEQF
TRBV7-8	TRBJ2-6	ASSHPTSASFLSGANVLT
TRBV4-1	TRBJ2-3	ASSQAGTVAWRTQY
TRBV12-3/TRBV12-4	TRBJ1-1	ASSRNSLNTEAF
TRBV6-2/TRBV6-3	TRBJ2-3	ASSYSPGFSTDAQY
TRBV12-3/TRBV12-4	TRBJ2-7	ASSLPGVYYEQY
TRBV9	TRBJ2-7	ASSVDAVREQY
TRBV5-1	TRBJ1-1	ASSLVSGGSTEAF
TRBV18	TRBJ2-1	ASSPRRTASSYNEQF
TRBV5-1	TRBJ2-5	ASSVMTGGPETQY
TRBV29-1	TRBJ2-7	SVVTGNSYEQY
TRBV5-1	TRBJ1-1	ASSLAPGYTEAF
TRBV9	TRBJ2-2	ASAGDPTGELF
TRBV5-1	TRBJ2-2	ASSQVTFAGELF
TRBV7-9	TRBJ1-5	ASSFGQGLQPQH
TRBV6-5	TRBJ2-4	ASSSGLEINIQY
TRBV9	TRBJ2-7	ASSVAVGLYEQY
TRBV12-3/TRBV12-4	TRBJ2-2	AFSLARTGGYNTGELF
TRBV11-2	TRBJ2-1	ASSDTWSSYNEQF
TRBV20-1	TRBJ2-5	SARLSGTRETQY
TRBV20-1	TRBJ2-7	SGGSGLGSYEQY
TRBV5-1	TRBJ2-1	ASSLEGTLAGGYNEQF
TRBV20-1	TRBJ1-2	SAVPSSLPGTVFNGYT